These 26 T cell receptor beta chains came from one sample sequenced in a study of T cells in Graves' hyperthyroidism and ophthalmopathy. The TCR beta CDR3 regions underwent amplification using RNA transcripts as the source. Primed by the HTBI set, a first-round RT-PCR was run on the TCR CDR3. TCRdb re-analysed the multiplex PCR reads in MiXCR, keeping a single row per CDR3 protein. The sample lists approximately 530,000 distinct CDR3 sequences, 15% to 20% occurring once. The sequenced sample was blood. Receptors originate from a woman younger than 30 with Graves' hyperthyroidism.

The V gene is TRBV30, the J gene TRBJ2-1; 12 bases line up with TRBD2. The ends lost 1 base at V and 0 bases at J; junction bases unmatched: 7. The CDR3 is 18 amino acids. CDR1 GTSNPN and CDR2 SVGIG come from the germline V gene (reference sequence). The CDR3 DNA follows: TGTGCCTGGAGTGGACTAGCGGGAGTAAGGAGCTCCTACAATGAGCAGTTCTTC. Translated: CAWSGLAGVRSSYNEQFF.

This clonotype was seen a handful of times. The gene calls are TRBV2 and TRBJ2-1; 12 bases are a match to TRBD2. Germline V gene sequence: CDR1 SNHLY, CDR2 FYNNEI. With 6 bases clipped from V and 7 bases from J, the junction kept 7 bases outside the gene matches. The CDR3 runs to 15 residues. CDR3 residues: CASRLLAGGVNEQFF. The CDR3 DNA reads as TGTGCCAGCAGACTACTAGCGGGGGGTGTGAATGAGCAGTTCTTC.

The gene calls are TRBV12-3 or TRBV12-4 and TRBJ2-6; weak D call: TRBD2 (5 bases). CDR3 size: 15 residues. Trimming stripped 4 bases from V and 0 bases from J, with 7 bases between. CDR3 in DNA: TGTGCCAGCAGTTCGGGGAGCTCTGGGGCCAACGTCCTGACTTTC. Its protein product is CASSSGSSGANVLTF.

The chain has TRBV29-1 and TRBJ1-2, with D possibly being TRBD1 (5 bases). The germline CDR1 and CDR2 sequences are SQVTM and ANQGSEA. V lost 1 base to trimming and J lost 4 bases, with 10 bases between them. This CDR3 region has 13 residues. DNA of the CDR3: TGCAGCGTTGAAGGGGACGGCCGCTATGGCTACACCTTC. Translation: CSVEGDGRYGYTF.

This sequence joins TRBV20-1 and TRBJ2-1; the D gene could be TRBD1 or TRBD2 (6 bases each). The closer fit of TRBJ2-7 to the DNA end suggests the J call may be wrong. Germline V gene lookup returns CDR1 DFQATT and CDR2 SNEGSKA (reference sequence). This CDR3 contains 14 residues. The CDR3 DNA reads as TGCAGTGCTTATCCCCTTCTGGGGGGCAATGAGCAGTACTTC. It specifies CSAYPLLGGNEQYF.

J is TRBJ2-7 and V is TRBV5-1; 13 bases line up with TRBD2. The germline gives CDR1 SGHRS, CDR2 YFSETQ. V was pared by 2 bases and J by 2 bases, with 4 bases of the junction left unmatched. The CDR3 is made up of 16 amino acids. CDR3 nucleotide sequence: TGCGCCAGCAGCTTCACAGGGACTAGCGGGACCTACGAGCAGTACTTC. Protein product: CASSFTGTSGTYEQYF.

This clonotype was observed a few times. This chain links TRBV2 with TRBJ2-2; D remains unclear. The V end lost 5 bases, the J end lost 2 bases, and 9 bases lay between the germline ends. Germline-derived CDR1 and CDR2 are SNHLY and FYNNEI. The CDR3 is 14 residues long. The CDR3 here is CASSPQLNTGELFF. The CDR3 DNA follows: TGTGCCAGCAGTCCACAGCTTAACACCGGGGAGCTGTTTTTT.

Many counts were recorded for this clonotype. The chain is built from TRBV2 and TRBJ2-3; 9 bases are shared with TRBD1. The CDR3 has 15 residues. The germline V gene has CDR1 SNHLY and CDR2 FYNNEI. V dropped 7 bases and J dropped 4; count of bases not matched to a gene: 9. The CDR3 region has the DNA TGTGCCAGCACCCCGGGACAGGGTATGTCAGATACGCAGTATTTT. Translating gives CASTPGQGMSDTQYF.

This clonotype was observed at least ten times. The chain joins TRBV7-2 to TRBJ2-3; TRBD1 agrees at 9 bases. The germline V gene has CDR1 SGHTA and CDR2 FQGNSA. Unmatched junction bases numbered 7, after V lost 5 bases and J lost 4 bases. This CDR3 contains 15 residues. The CDR3 reads CASSPDRGMADTQYF. The CDR3 DNA sequence: TGTGCCAGCAGCCCGGACAGGGGAATGGCAGATACGCAGTATTTT.

This clonotype was counted only a few times. An end of the junction does not agree with germline; a read error may underlie this. This chain uses TRBV7-9 with TRBJ1-3, with no clear D. The CDR3 has 16 amino acids. CDR1 and CDR2 (germline): SEHNR, FQNEAQ (reference sequence). The CDR3 reads CASRLEGGVSGNTIYF. DNA of the CDR3: TGTGCCAGCAGATTAGAGGGCGGAGTTTCTGGAAACACCATATATTTT.

This clonotype has just a few counts. The rearrangement joins TRBV14 to TRBJ2-3; D is unclear. CDR3 length: 14 residues. Germline V lookup: CDR1 SGHDN, CDR2 FVKESK. V lost 1 base to trimming and J lost 6 bases, with 11 bases between them. The CDR3 protein is CASSQAPLPDTQYF. Here the CDR3 DNA reads TGTGCCAGCAGCCAAGCCCCACTACCGGATACGCAGTATTTT. The variable domain in full, completed from reference TRBV14 and TRBJ2-3, reads EAGVTQFPSHSVIEKGQTVTLRCDPISGHDNLYWYRRVMGKEIKFLLHFVKESKQDESGMPNNRFLAERTGGTYSTLKVQPAELEDSGVYFCASSQAPLPDTQYFGPGTRLTVL.

Many counts were recorded for this clonotype. J is TRBJ1-2 and V is TRBV30, with 9 bases fitting TRBD1. Germline CDR1 is GTSNPN and CDR2 is SVGIG (reference sequence). J lost 3 bases, V lost 3 bases, and 5 bases had no gene match. The CDR3 contains 14 residues. The CDR3 sequence: CAWRVGQGYYGYTF. The CDR3 DNA is TGTGCCTGGAGGGTCGGACAGGGGTACTATGGCTACACCTTC.

This clonotype occurred a few times. The rearrangement uses TRBV10-3 and TRBJ2-7, with D possibly being TRBD1 (6 bases). Germline assignment: CDR1 ENHRY and CDR2 SYGVKD. There are 13 residues in the CDR3. Trimming took off 4 bases at V and 4 bases at J, with 11 bases between the two ends. The CDR3 is CAISGQGFYEQYF. The CDR3 nucleotides are TGTGCCATCAGTGGGCAGGGGTTTTACGAGCAGTACTTC.

This clonotype was found many times. The chain couples TRBV24-1 to TRBJ2-2, with TRBD2 identical over 10 bases. J gave up 4 bases and V 5 bases, and 3 bases lay outside the gene matches. The length of the CDR3 is 15 residues. The germline V gene has CDR1 KGHDR and CDR2 SFDVKD. The CDR3 region has the DNA TGTGCCACCAGTGTCCAGCGGGGGGGCACCGGGGAGCTGTTTTTT. As protein: CATSVQRGGTGELFF.

This rearrangement joins TRBV7-2 to TRBJ1-6; no firm D call. Germline loops: CDR1 SGHTA, CDR2 FQGNSA. The CDR3 is 14 amino acids. V lost 6 bases and J 7 bases, leaving 13 bases between the germline ends. In DNA, the CDR3 is TGTGCCAGCAGGCAGCCGGGGAGCAATTCACCCCTCCACTTT. Translated: CASRQPGSNSPLHF.

In this sample, this clonotype turned up once. The rearrangement links TRBV29-1 to TRBJ2-3; TRBD2 might be the D (5 bases). V lost 4 bases and J lost 0, with 5 bases in between. Germline CDR1 reads SQVTM; CDR2 reads ANQGSEA. The CDR3 has 12 residues. The CDR3 spells CSVGTSTDTQYF. The CDR3 DNA follows: TGCAGCGTTGGGACTAGCACAGATACGCAGTATTTT.

The chain combines TRBV6-1 with TRBJ2-7; possible D gene TRBD2, 5 bases. Germline lookup yields CDR1 MNHNS and CDR2 SASEGT. Trimming left V 10 bases short and J 8 bases short, with 21 bases between. The CDR3 has 13 amino acids. Here the CDR3 DNA reads TGTGCCACCTCGGTAGGACTGCGGTTCCAGCAGTACTTC. Protein: CATSVGLRFQQYF.

This clonotype was observed a handful of times. The V and J genes are TRBV6-1 and TRBJ1-5; D is possibly TRBD1 (6 bases). In germline, CDR1 is MNHNS, CDR2 SASEGT. The CDR3 extends over 16 amino acids. V lost 6 bases to trimming and J lost 1 base, with 16 bases between them. Written as DNA, the CDR3 is TGTGCCAGCAGCCAACTGACAGGACTAAGCAATCAGCCCCAGCATTTT. Protein sequence: CASSQLTGLSNQPQHF.

This sequence joins TRBV6-1 and TRBJ1-1; D may be TRBD1 (5 bases). Deletions cut 2 bases from V and 0 bases from J, with 10 bases between. Germline V gene sequence: CDR1 MNHNS, CDR2 SASEGT. This CDR3 spans 15 amino acids. The CDR3 region is CASSEPGGMNTEAFF. CDR3 coding DNA: TGTGCCAGCAGTGAACCCGGGGGGATGAACACTGAAGCTTTCTTT.

In this sample, this clonotype turned up a few times. The rearrangement joins TRBV9 to TRBJ2-7, with a tentative D call TRBD2 (7 bases). CDR1 and CDR2 (germline): SGDLS, YYNGEE. The length of the CDR3 is 13 residues. With 4 bases removed from V and 6 bases from J, the gap between germline ends came to 14 bases. Written as DNA, the CDR3 is TGTGCCAGCAGCCTAAGGGGGGGGTTCGAGCAGTACTTC. It is translated as CASSLRGGFEQYF.

This clonotype showed up many times. The chain has TRBV5-1 and TRBJ2-1; 8 bases are shared with TRBD2. CDR1 and CDR2 from the germline V gene are SGHRS and YFSETQ. The CDR3 is 15 residues long. With 0 bases clipped from V and 7 bases from J, the junction kept 6 bases outside the gene matches. The chain's CDR3 is CASSLDGRDVNEQFF. Written as DNA, the CDR3 is TGCGCCAGCAGCTTGGACGGGAGGGATGTTAATGAGCAGTTCTTC.

This clonotype was detected ten times or more. One end of the junction does not line up with germline, which may come from a read error. The V call is TRBV3-1, the J call TRBJ2-1; D perhaps matches TRBD2 (7 bases). Germline V lookup: CDR1 LGHDT, CDR2 YNNKEL (reference sequence). This CDR3 is built from 14 residues. The CDR3 coding sequence is TGTGCCAGCACCCAAGGGGGGGCGAACAATGAGCAGTTCTTC. It codes for CASTQGGANNEQFF.

CDR3 residues: CASSPQAGVGYNEQFF. Written as DNA, the CDR3 is TGTGCCAGTAGTCCCCAAGCGGGAGTGGGGTACAATGAGCAGTTCTTC. The rearrangement links TRBV19 to TRBJ2-1; TRBD2 matches 8 bases. Trimming removed 5 bases from V and 4 bases from J; junction bases left unmatched: 10. The CDR3 contains 16 residues. Germline V gene data show CDR1 as LNHDA and CDR2 as SQIVND (reference sequence).

This clonotype was counted many times. The chain uses TRBV18 and TRBJ2-7; 7 bases fit TRBD1. The CDR3 runs 14 residues. The V segment lost 1 base and the J segment 5 bases; nucleotides outside the gene matches: 5. Germline CDR1 and CDR2: KGHSH and LQKENI. The chain's CDR3 is CASSPLQGENEQYF. The CDR3 DNA is TGTGCCAGCTCACCACTCCAGGGGGAAAACGAGCAGTACTTC.

This clonotype was counted ten times or more. The chain employs TRBV6-1 and TRBJ2-1; D is undetermined. V was pared by 6 bases and J by 10 bases, with 16 bases between. The CDR3 runs to 13 residues. CDR1 MNHNS and CDR2 SASEGT come from the germline V gene. CDR3 sequence: CASSTPSKGEQFF. CDR3 nucleotide sequence: TGTGCCAGCAGCACCCCCAGTAAGGGAGAGCAGTTCTTC.

This chain uses TRBV6-1 with TRBJ1-2; TRBD1 might be the D (6 bases). This CDR3 has 15 amino acids. Trimming shortened V by 7 bases and J by 2 bases, and 17 bases separated the two germline ends. The germline CDR1 and CDR2 sequences are MNHNS and SASEGT. The CDR3 here is CASTYGGGLNYGYTF. The CDR3 coding sequence is TGTGCCAGCACCTACGGGGGGGGGCTGAACTATGGCTACACCTTC.